The clone carrying this TCR beta chain was seen many times. This sample is drawn from a study of early T cells in non-severe SARS-CoV-2 infection. Study-wide background: Sequencing was performed on bulk RNA from unsorted whole blood, leaving chains unpaired.

The junction had 4 bases not matched to a gene; V was cut back by 3 bases and J by 2 bases. Germline-derived CDR1 and CDR2 are DFQATT and SNEGSKA (reference sequence). CDR3 size: 14 residues. Individual cDNA molecules received unique molecular identifiers. Via MiXCR, TCRdb re-called the 5' RACE reads, giving one row per CDR3 protein. The sample carries some 26,000 distinct CDR3 sequences, 3.5% to 4.5% recorded once. The gene calls are TRBV20-1 and TRBJ2-3; 8 nucleotides match TRBD2. The sequenced sample consisted of whole blood. The TCR comes from an adult who was a healthcare worker with PCR-confirmed SARS-CoV-2 infection or an uninfected control (not recorded which). The CDR3 loop is CSASGGAATDTQYF. DNA for the CDR3: TGCAGTGCTAGCGGGGGGGCCGCCACAGATACGCAGTATTTT.